The rows below give T cell receptor beta chains drawn from one sample of a study of blood T cells in healthy people across ages. Via MiXCR, TCRdb re-called the 5' RACE reads, giving one row per CDR3 protein. The profile covers roughly 860,000 distinct CDR3 sequences, with about 62% appearing a single time and 25% to 30% taken by the ten largest. Material for sequencing was blood. The receptors derive from a young man in good health. CDR3s include the opening cysteine and the closing phenylalanine or tryptophan. For some rows the clone size is stated as once, few or many, or as a class when expanded; others skip it.

v_gene	j_gene	abundance	CDR3aa
TRBV10-3	TRBJ2-7	once	CAITHFEQYF
TRBV2	TRBJ2-4	-	CASYGQGAKKQYF
TRBV20-1	TRBJ2-7	few	CSAGDPGTVKYEQYF
TRBV7-3	TRBJ2-5	once	CASSLGGGAVETQYF
TRBV6-2/TRBV6-3	-	-	CASRLRGTGVSEQYF
TRBV27	TRBJ1-2	few	CASSFSRDVNYGYTF
TRBV7-3	TRBJ2-1	-	CASSLWPGQGNNEQFF
TRBV29-1	TRBJ2-4	-	CSVEGAGRGNIQYF
TRBV27	TRBJ2-7	-	CASMGQGPYEQYF
TRBV4-3	TRBJ2-5	few	CASSLHTGTEETQYF
TRBV4-3	TRBJ1-6	-	CASSLDRVRNNNSPLHF
TRBV4-3	TRBJ1-2	-	CASSHETGYGYTF
TRBV27	TRBJ2-7	few	CASSRTGRVDEQYF
TRBV7-6	TRBJ2-7	few	CASSLWPPRQAPYEQYF
TRBV12-3/TRBV12-4	TRBJ2-2	few	CASTWGSDGELFF
TRBV10-2	TRBJ2-1	-	CASSEPGDGVDEQFF
TRBV6-6	TRBJ2-7	-	CASSYSSDRGDEQYF
TRBV27	TRBJ2-1	-	CASISGYGPYNEQFF
TRBV28	TRBJ2-7	-	CASSSPTGVYEQYF
TRBV29-1	TRBJ2-3	-	CSARLAGGGDTQYF
TRBV12-3/TRBV12-4	TRBJ2-6	-	CASTSVGKPNVLTF
TRBV4-2	TRBJ2-1	-	CASSQDEGGDKFF
TRBV5-5	TRBJ2-3	-	CASRELGGATDTQYF
TRBV20-1	TRBJ1-5	-	CSARELQGEWNQPQHF
TRBV9	TRBJ2-3	-	CASSGSGGTLTDTQYF
TRBV15	TRBJ1-1	-	CATSRTGATEAFF
TRBV4-3	TRBJ1-2	few	CASSQGEGRANYGYTF
TRBV20-1	TRBJ2-3	-	CSAFDLGGSSWDTQYF
TRBV24-1	TRBJ1-5	-	CATSDLKGQPQHF
TRBV7-3	TRBJ1-2	-	CASGRERRGPYGYTF
TRBV7-6	-	-	CASSLSGGIYEQYF
TRBV4-2	TRBJ2-5	once	CASSQDGDETQYF
TRBV27	TRBJ1-6	-	CASTTGQGVLNSPLHF
TRBV20-1	TRBJ2-6	-	CSARFSGANVLTF
TRBV12-3/TRBV12-4	TRBJ2-3	-	CASSVGHEDTQYF
TRBV3-1	TRBJ2-7	-	CASSQEGGPTPYF
TRBV29-1	TRBJ2-3	many	CSVDTGTRRAVDTQYF
TRBV6-1	TRBJ2-7	-	CASRLDRGYEQYF